Listed here are 13 T cell receptor beta chains from one sample, sequenced in a study of T-cell memory formation after mild COVID-19. A single record per CDR3 protein comes from TCRdb applying MiXCR to the 5' RACE reads. This sample carries more than 250,000 distinct CDR3 sequences, 15% to 20% of them seen once, and the ten largest clones take roughly a fifth. The source material was PBMCs or a T cell subset sorted from them (not recorded which). These receptors were obtained from a man aged 18 to 35 who had mild COVID-19 (a few samples of this study predate the infection). Cell type and time point are not known.

The chain employs TRBV9 and TRBJ1-6; TRBD1 might be the D (5 bases). The CDR3 has 15 residues. The germline V and J ends were trimmed by 2 bases and 5 bases, with 11 bases remaining between them. Germline CDR1 is SGDLS and CDR2 is YYNGEE. The CDR3 DNA reads TGTGCCAGCAGCGTCGGGGTGACAGATAATTCACCCCTCCACTTT. The encoded protein is CASSVGVTDNSPLHF.

V is TRBV3-1 and J is TRBJ1-3, with D uncertain. CDR1 and CDR2 (germline): LGHDT, YNNKEL (reference sequence). The V end was cut by 4 bases, the J end by 0 bases, with 13 bases between. The CDR3 length is 16 residues. Here the CDR3 DNA reads TGTGCCAGCAGCCCCCGGAGCTTCTACTCTGGAAACACCATATATTTT. Protein sequence: CASSPRSFYSGNTIYF.

Only a few counts were recorded for this clonotype. The chain uses TRBV6-5 and TRBJ1-1; 7 bases line up with TRBD1. V gave up 4 bases and J gave up 0 bases; unmatched junction bases: 8. The CDR3 totals 16 residues. Germline CDR1 reads MNHEY; CDR2 reads SVGAGI. CDR3 in DNA: TGTGCCAGCAGTTCGCCGACAGGGTCCATGAACACTGAAGCTTTCTTT. It specifies CASSSPTGSMNTEAFF.

This clonotype showed up just a few times. This sequence joins TRBV11-1 and TRBJ2-3; possibly TRBD1 for D (7 bases). V lost 4 bases and J 2 bases, leaving 19 bases between the germline ends. The CDR3 consists of 17 residues. Germline CDR1 is SGHAT and CDR2 is FQDESV (reference sequence). The CDR3 protein is CASSSGGTGEATDTQYF. For the CDR3, the DNA is TGTGCCAGCAGCTCAGGAGGTACAGGGGAGGCCACAGATACGCAGTATTTT.

The V and J genes are TRBV4-3 and TRBJ1-4; no reliable D call. Trimming left V 0 bases short and J 4 bases short, with 12 bases between. The CDR3 length is 16 residues. From germline, CDR1 is LGHNA and CDR2 YSLEER. This CDR3 is CASSQDPGPGNEKLFF. CDR3 nucleotides: TGCGCCAGCAGCCAAGATCCCGGTCCGGGTAATGAAAAACTGTTTTTT.

This clonotype came up a few times. V gene TRBV18 combines with J gene TRBJ1-2; D gene ambiguous. The CDR3 is 15 amino acids. Germline V gene data show CDR1 as KGHSH and CDR2 as LQKENI. V was cut by 3 bases and J by 2 bases, with 13 bases left in between. The CDR3 protein is CASSPSGDSNYGYTF. The CDR3 DNA reads as TGTGCCAGCTCACCTTCTGGGGATTCCAACTATGGCTACACCTTC. The entire variable domain, with the rest obtained from reference TRBV18 and TRBJ1-2, is as follows: NAGVMQNPRHLVRRRGQEARLRCSPMKGHSHVYWYRQLPEEGLKFMVYLQKENIIDESGMPKERFSAEFPKEGPSILRIQQVVRGDSAAYFCASSPSGDSNYGYTFGSGTRLTVV.

This clonotype appeared a few times. This chain connects TRBV12-3 or TRBV12-4 to TRBJ2-5; D might be TRBD2 (6 bases). There are 15 residues in the CDR3. Trimming stripped 6 bases from V and 2 bases from J, with 16 bases between. The CDR3 region has the DNA TGTGCCAGCAGCGGCCACCGGGAGCCACAAGAGACCCAGTACTTC. This codes for CASSGHREPQETQYF.

The chain recombines TRBV5-1 with TRBJ1-3, with a tentative D call TRBD1 (5 bases). CDR3 length: 14 residues. Germline V lookup: CDR1 SGHRS, CDR2 YFSETQ. V gave up 4 bases and J gave up 0 bases, with 8 bases separating them. In DNA, the CDR3 is TGCGCCAGCAGCACCGGGGCCTCTGGAAACACCATATATTTT. Residues: CASSTGASGNTIYF.

This clonotype was recorded a few times. The chain combines TRBV5-1 with TRBJ1-1; TRBD1 might be the D (5 bases). CDR3 length equals 14 residues. Between the trimmed V and J ends, which lost 0 bases and 10 bases, there was a span of 16 bases. CDR1 and CDR2 from the germline V gene are SGHRS and YFSETQ. CDR3 amino acids: CASSLASMQGGAFF. The CDR3 bases are TGCGCCAGCAGCTTGGCCTCGATGCAGGGAGGAGCTTTCTTT.

The V call is TRBV28, the J call TRBJ2-3; D uncertain. Trimming left V 7 bases short and J 1 base short, with 9 bases between. This CDR3 region has 13 residues. Germline CDR1 is MDHEN and CDR2 is SYDVKM. For the CDR3, the DNA is TGTGCCAGCACCCAAAGTGGCACAGATACGCAGTATTTT. It codes for CASTQSGTDTQYF.

This clonotype was seen at least ten times. The rearrangement links TRBV6-2 or TRBV6-3 to TRBJ2-7; D gene uncertain. V was cut by 6 bases and J by 1 base, with 10 bases left in between. Per germline, CDR1 MNHEY and CDR2 SVGEGT. This CDR3 is built from 13 residues. The CDR3 is CASSFGRSYEQYV. The DNA of the CDR3 is TGTGCCAGCAGCTTCGGACGGTCCTACGAGCAGTACGTC.

This clonotype was seen many times. The chain is built from TRBV7-8 and TRBJ2-3, with D possibly called TRBD1 or TRBD2 (5 bases each). V was pared by 3 bases and J by 0 bases, with 22 bases between. CDR3 size: 19 residues. In germline, CDR1 is SGHVS, CDR2 FQNEAQ. CDR3 DNA: TGTGCCAGCAGCTTCCCCGGGACGCCGAGGACTGTTAGCACAGATACGCAGTATTTT. Translating it yields CASSFPGTPRTVSTDTQYF.

J is TRBJ2-2 and V is TRBV24-1; D is undetermined. There are 15 residues in the CDR3. Trimming took 9 bases from V and 0 from J, leaving 13 bases between them. Germline loops: CDR1 KGHDR, CDR2 SFDVKD. CDR3 DNA: TGTGCCACCCGCTTATGGACGACGAACACCGGGGAGCTGTTTTTT. Its translation is CATRLWTTNTGELFF.